This T cell receptor beta chain was sequenced for a study of blood T cell repertoires in COVID-19 (dated by TCRdb to 2019 to 2021). In the study overall: The collaborator samples originated in the United States, Italy and Spain and spanned the acute and convalescent phases of COVID-19. The material from the prospective study consisted of cDNA or gDNA derived from T cells, B-cell-depleted T cells, or PBMCs. Subjects who had been exposed to COVID-19, were actively infected with it, or had recovered from it provided the deeply sampled blood TCRbeta repertoires that made up the dataset. The repertoires were released in a freely available public database meant as a resource for research on the immune response to SARS-CoV-2. The samples were drawn from the first 160 participants of the ongoing ImmuneRACE study and from 1,200 or so subjects provided by 6 global collaborators. A de-identified subject ID, COVID-19 status, age in years and sex were almost always included in the sample metadata. Where HLA class I and class II types were available, the types were taken from metadata supplied by the sample provider, not from assay-based typing. General findings and caveats noted by the study authors: Clinical and demographic metadata were provided uncurated, with the amount varying by source and participant.

The collaborating institutions used their own protocols to collect whole blood in K2EDTA tubes. For TCRbeta analysis, collaborators shipped samples in one of three forms: frozen whole blood, isolated PBMCs, or DNA extracted from either of those sample types. TCRbeta CDR3 regions were amplified from genomic DNA by means of the immunoSEQ Assay, a bias-controlled multiplex PCR. The paper's processing steps were these. The number of nucleated cells in each sample was estimated by amplification of reference gene primers within the assay. To quantify the absolute abundance of each unique TCRbeta CDR3 rearrangement, sequence reads were collapsed and filtered. For each sample, productive Simpson clonality was calculated as the square root of Simpson's diversity index over productive rearrangements. Not all clones reach the TCRdb copy of this immuneACCESS table, which keeps in-frame sequences only. Checked studies attribute under half of the gap to unresolved V genes and leave the rest unexplained. V, J and clone size derive from that table, while D and trimming were established from the DNA sequence. The sample has approximately 190,000 clones on record, 84% of them singletons. More than 4.5% of the sample lies in the top ten.

The CDR3 holds 12 amino acids from the cysteine to the phenylalanine. Just CDR3 DNA is preserved here, 36 bases in frame from base 1. V loses 4 bases of germline sequence and J loses 5 bases, and the interval between the two ends is 8 bases. From the germline V gene (reference sequence), CDR1 is GTSNPN and CDR2 is SVGIG. Concerning this clone: Its binding antigen is unknown. No much larger clonotype is one base removed from it; base qualities were not supplied.

The chain links TRBV30 with TRBJ2-2; no confident D gene assignment can be made. This clonotype originated in an older woman with active or convalescent COVID-19. The sequencing sample was made of peripheral blood. Here is the DNA: TGTGCCTGGATATTCACTACCGGGGAGCTGTTTTTT. It specifies CAWIFTTGELFF.